The clone carrying this T cell receptor (beta chain) is a singleton in its sample. A much more abundant neighbour one base away suggests this may be a read error. CDR1 MNHEY and CDR2 SVGEGT come from the germline V gene. This CDR3 has 14 residues. Trimming took off 2 bases at V and 9 bases at J, with 14 bases between the two ends. The data were taken from a study of blood T cells in healthy people across ages. Next came a second PCR, run for roughly 7 to 12 cycles, which used a sample-barcoded 5' primer along with a J-beta primer mix. TCRdb independently ran MiXCR on the 5' RACE reads; one entry per CDR3 protein. The sample holds 600,000 to 800,000 distinct CDR3 sequences, more than 45% seen once.

Input material: blood. The receptor was derived from a woman over 75 in good health. The chain joins TRBV6-2 or TRBV6-3 to TRBJ2-1; no clear D. The CDR3, as DNA: TGTGCCAGCAGTTACATCAATTCCCCGGGTGAGCAGTTCTTC. This sequence encodes CASSYINSPGEQFF.